This entry concerns a single T cell receptor beta chain. Its antigen is unidentified. Method: immunoSEQ multiplex PCR; TCRdb's copy keeps in-frame clones and lacks some. The table lists about 100,000 clones, 94% of them singletons. This entry is derived from a study of siplizumab effects on memory and regulatory T cells. Whole-study findings and limits: For siplizumab cultures, the suppressive function of their proliferating Tregs was not confirmed. Significantly reduced by siplizumab was the cumulative frequency of alloreactive sequences, namely those traceable to unstimulated CD4+ memory cells. The naive T cell population seemed more diverse than memory cells and seemed a major contributor to the alloresponse. Unstimulated subsets contained matches for only a minor fraction of alloreactive clones.

The TCR sequence derives from a human donor in good health. The sample comprised Tregs sorted from blood.

The CDR3 is CASSIGDGDNEQFF. CDR3 nucleotides: TGTGCCAGTAGTATAGGTGACGGAGACAATGAGCAGTTCTTC. The chain has TRBV19 and TRBJ2-1; D unresolved. The V gene's germline CDR1 is LNHDA and CDR2 SQIVND (reference sequence). The CDR3 is 14 amino acids. The germline V and J ends were trimmed by 1 base and 5 bases, with 9 bases remaining between them.